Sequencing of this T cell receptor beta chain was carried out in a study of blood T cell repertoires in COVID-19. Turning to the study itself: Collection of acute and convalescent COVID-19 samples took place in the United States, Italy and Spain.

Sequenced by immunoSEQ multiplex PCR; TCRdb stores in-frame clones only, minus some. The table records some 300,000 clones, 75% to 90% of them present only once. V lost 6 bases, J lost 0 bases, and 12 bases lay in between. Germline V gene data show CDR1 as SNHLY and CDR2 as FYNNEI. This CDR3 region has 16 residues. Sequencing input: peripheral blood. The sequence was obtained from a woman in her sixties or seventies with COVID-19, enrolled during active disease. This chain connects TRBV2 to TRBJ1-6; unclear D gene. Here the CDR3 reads CASRRSLSSYNSPLHF. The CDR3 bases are TGTGCCAGCAGACGAAGCTTAAGCTCCTATAATTCACCCCTCCACTTT.